This T cell receptor (beta chain) was identified during a study of T cells in Graves' hyperthyroidism and ophthalmopathy. In the study overall: Peripheral blood sampling occurred at initial diagnosis, before any treatment.

Study observations and caveats: Within blood appeared most thyroid clonotypes that had expanded above 0.001. In simple terms, a model built on 13 V-J features told ophthalmopathy apart from stable hyperthyroidism. The model's output predicted ophthalmopathy at a median of about 5.9 months prior to onset.

RNA transcripts served as the template for amplifying TCR beta CDR3 regions. Using the HTBI primer set, a first-round RT-PCR was run on the TCR CDR3. From the multiplex PCR reads, TCRdb called clonotypes with MiXCR, one entry per CDR3 protein. This sample has a few hundred thousand distinct CDR3 sequences, with around a quarter found just once. This clonotype was detected only a few times. Its antigen is undetermined. Germline lookup yields CDR1 SEHNR and CDR2 FQNEAQ (reference sequence). This CDR3 comprises 13 residues. V was cut by 5 bases and J by 6 bases, with 11 bases left in between. The V call is TRBV7-9, the J call TRBJ2-1; no reliable D call. Sequencing was carried out using blood. The TCR sequence derives from a man between 50 and 59 years old with Graves' hyperthyroidism. The CDR3 sequence is CASSQDILNEQFF. The CDR3 DNA sequence: TGTGCCAGCAGCCAAGACATCCTCAATGAGCAGTTCTTC.